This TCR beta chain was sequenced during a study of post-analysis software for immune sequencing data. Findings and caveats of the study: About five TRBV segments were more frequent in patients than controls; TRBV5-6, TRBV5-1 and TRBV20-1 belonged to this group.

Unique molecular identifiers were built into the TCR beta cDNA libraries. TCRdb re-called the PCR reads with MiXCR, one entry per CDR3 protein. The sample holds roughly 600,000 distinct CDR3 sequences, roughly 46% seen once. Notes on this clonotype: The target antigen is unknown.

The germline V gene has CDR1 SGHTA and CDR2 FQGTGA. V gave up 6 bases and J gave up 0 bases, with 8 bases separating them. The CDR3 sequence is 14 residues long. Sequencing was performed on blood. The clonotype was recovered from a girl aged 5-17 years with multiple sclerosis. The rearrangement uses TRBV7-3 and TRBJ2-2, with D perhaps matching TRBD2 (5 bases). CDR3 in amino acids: CASRPAANTGELFF. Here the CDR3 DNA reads TGTGCCAGCAGACCAGCGGCGAACACCGGGGAGCTGTTTTTT.